These 20 T cell receptor beta chains share one sample of origin, sequenced in a study of shared clonotypes between healthy human individuals. Terminally differentiated effector memory CD45RA+ cells were excluded from the naive CD8 cells, which were CD45RO-negative and positively selected for CCR7. Method: immunoSEQ multiplex PCR; TCRdb's copy keeps in-frame clones and lacks some. The table includes fewer than 1 million clones, around 96% detected once. The sequenced sample was naive CD8+ T cells sorted from blood. Every receptor here comes from a young man in good health.

Written as DNA, the CDR3 is TGCGCCAGCAGCTTGCCCGGGGGTCCTGTGAGGAGCTCCTACAATGAGCAGTTCTTC. Residues: CASSLPGGPVRSSYNEQFF. The chain carries TRBV5-1 and TRBJ2-1; a weak D match, TRBD2 (6 bases). This CDR3 is built from 19 residues. Trimming removed 1 base from V and 0 bases from J, with 20 bases in between. Germline values: CDR1 SGHRS, CDR2 YFSETQ. Combining the CDR3 with reference TRBV5-1 and TRBJ2-1 gives the whole variable domain KAGVTQTPRYLIKTRGQQVTLSCSPISGHRSVSWYQQTPGQGLQFLFEYFSETQRNKGNFPGRFSGRQFSNSRSEMNVSTLELGDSALYLCASSLPGGPVRSSYNEQFFGPGTRLTVL.

This clone was counted a single time. J is TRBJ1-4 and V is TRBV28; 10 nucleotides agree with TRBD1. Germline CDR1 reads MDHEN; CDR2 reads SYDVKM. This CDR3 spans 15 amino acids. Trimming removed 5 bases from V and 7 bases from J; junction bases left unmatched: 7. CDR3 in DNA: TGTGCCAGCAGTACTGGACAGGGGGTCCTTGAAAAACTGTTTTTT. Encoded protein: CASSTGQGVLEKLFF.

The chain joins TRBV12-5 to TRBJ2-1; the D is unclear. This CDR3 region has 12 residues. Trimming took 5 bases from V and 10 from J, leaving 12 bases between them. Germline V CDR1 and CDR2: LGHNT, FRNRAP. The CDR3 spells CASGAQGREQFF. In nucleotides, the CDR3 is TGTGCTAGTGGTGCCCAAGGGCGCGAGCAGTTCTTC.

Details on this clone: Other DNA sequences within the sample encode an identical CDR3. This chain uses TRBV27 with TRBJ2-7; 10 nucleotides line up with TRBD1. Losses at the gene ends were 4 bases for V and 4 bases for J; bases not matched to a gene: 7. The V gene's germline CDR1 is MNHEY and CDR2 SMNVEV (reference sequence). The length of the CDR3 is 15 residues. The CDR3 sequence is CASSSAGTGVYEQYF. CDR3 nucleotides: TGTGCCAGCAGTTCCGCCGGGACAGGGGTGTACGAGCAGTACTTC.

The gene calls are TRBV2 and TRBJ1-2, with TRBD1 matching 7 bases. CDR3 length: 17 residues. With 3 bases clipped from V and 5 bases from J, the junction kept 15 bases outside the gene matches. Germline V lookup: CDR1 SNHLY, CDR2 FYNNEI. Written as DNA, the CDR3 is TGTGCCAGCAGTGAGGAAACCGGGACAGACCGACTTTATGGCTACACCTTC. Translating it yields CASSEETGTDRLYGYTF.

This clone was seen just once. The CDR3 loop reads CASSLGTGEYF. CDR3 nucleotide sequence: TGCGCCAGCAGCTTGGGGACAGGGGAGTACTTC. V usage is TRBV5-1 and J usage is TRBJ2-7, with 9 bases aligning to TRBD1. Trimming at V came to 0 bases and at J to 11 bases, leaving 0 bases not matched to a gene. In germline, CDR1 is SGHRS, CDR2 YFSETQ. The CDR3 is 11 amino acids.

This clone showed up just once. The rearrangement uses TRBV7-9 and TRBJ2-7, with D maybe TRBD1 (6 bases). CDR3 length equals 15 residues. Germline V gives CDR1 SEHNR, CDR2 FQNEAQ (reference sequence). V lost 5 bases and J 9 bases, leaving 23 bases between the germline ends. CDR3 loop: CASSPRGKGDVGQYF. CDR3 nucleotide sequence: TGTGCCAGCAGCCCCCGAGGAAAGGGGGACGTTGGGCAGTACTTC. Using reference TRBV7-9 and TRBJ2-7 for the parts outside the CDR3, the full variable domain is DTGVSQNPRHKITKRGQNVTFRCDPISEHNRLYWYRQTLGQGPEFLTYFQNEAQLEKSRLLSDRFSAERPKGSFSTLEIQRTEQGDSAMYLCASSPRGKGDVGQYFGPGTRLTVT.

The chain has TRBV5-5 and TRBJ1-2, with D possibly TRBD1 on 6 matching bases. The CDR3 is made up of 17 amino acids. Germline CDR1 and CDR2: SGHKS and YYEKEE (reference sequence). The V gene lost 4 bases and the J gene lost 0 bases, with 19 bases spanning the gap. CDR3 loop: CASSRTVPGDANYGYTF. CDR3 sequence (DNA): TGTGCCAGCAGCCGAACGGTTCCAGGGGATGCTAACTATGGCTACACCTTC.

V is TRBV7-6 and J is TRBJ1-2; D not resolved. Trimming removed 1 base at V and 1 base at J, with 10 bases between. The CDR3 consists of 15 residues. CDR1 is SGHVS, CDR2 FNYEAQ, per germline. The CDR3 DNA reads TGTGCCAGCAGCTTAGAAGGCACCCTTAACTATGGCTACACCTTC. Its translation: CASSLEGTLNYGYTF.

This clone appeared a single time. This sample includes further DNA sequences coding for the same CDR3. The chain recombines TRBV5-1 with TRBJ2-7; TRBD1 aligns across 8 bases. This CDR3 region has 13 residues. Losses at the gene ends were 7 bases for V and 0 bases for J; bases not matched to a gene: 3. Germline V gene data show CDR1 as SGHRS and CDR2 as YFSETQ. CDR3 sequence (DNA): TGCGCCAGCTCGACAGGGGACTCCTACGAGCAGTACTTC. Translated, it gives CASSTGDSYEQYF.

The chain is built from TRBV10-3 and TRBJ2-1, with D possibly TRBD2 on 5 matching bases. CDR1 and CDR2 from the germline V gene are ENHRY and SYGVKD. The V end lost 0 bases, the J end lost 6 bases, and 9 bases lay between the germline ends. The CDR3 runs 14 residues. The CDR3 nucleotides read TGTGCCATCAGTGAGTCGGGGAGCGGCAATGAGCAGTTCTTC. Translation gives CAISESGSGNEQFF.

The chain links TRBV4-3 to TRBJ2-1; the match to TRBD2 covers 11 bases. This CDR3 has 16 amino acids. Germline trimming cut 4 bases from V and 5 bases from J; bases unmatched to any gene: 7. Germline V lookup: CDR1 LGHNA, CDR2 YSLEER. DNA of the CDR3: TGCGCCAGCAGCCCCTCCGGGACTAGCGGCGACAATGAGCAGTTCTTC. Translating gives CASSPSGTSGDNEQFF.

The rearrangement uses TRBV28 and TRBJ1-2; 7 nucleotides line up with TRBD1. Per germline, CDR1 MDHEN and CDR2 SYDVKM. The CDR3 sequence is 15 residues long. V was pared by 5 bases and J by 4 bases, with 10 bases of the junction left unmatched. The CDR3: CASSADRAGGYGYTF. The CDR3 DNA is TGTGCCAGCAGTGCTGACAGGGCGGGAGGCTATGGCTACACCTTC.

This chain links TRBV5-6 with TRBJ2-1; 12 positions match TRBD2. V was pared by 3 bases and J by 2 bases, with 6 bases of the junction left unmatched. The CDR3 has 17 residues. Germline V gene sequence: CDR1 SGHDT, CDR2 YYEEEE. CDR3 nucleotides: TGTGCCAGCAGCTCCGGGACTAGCGGGCCCGCCTACAATGAGCAGTTCTTC. It is translated as CASSSGTSGPAYNEQFF.

CDR3 region: CASGREEDFNQPQHF. DNA of the CDR3: TGTGCCAGCGGCCGTGAGGAGGACTTCAATCAGCCCCAGCATTTT. The chain employs TRBV2 and TRBJ1-5, with D uncertain. V was shortened by 8 bases and J by 3 bases, with 17 bases between the two germline ends. Germline V lookup: CDR1 SNHLY, CDR2 FYNNEI. CDR3 size: 15 residues.

As regards this clone: This CDR3 is also generated by other DNA sequences in the sample. This CDR3 is CASSIGYEQYF. The CDR3 DNA reads as TGTGCCAGTAGTATCGGGTACGAGCAGTACTTC. The chain has TRBV19 and TRBJ2-7; D is ambiguous. The length of the CDR3 is 11 residues. Germline CDR1 LNHDA, CDR2 SQIVND (reference sequence). Trimming cost V 3 bases and J 4 bases, with 4 bases left between them.

The V and J genes are TRBV29-1 and TRBJ1-1; D call uncertain. The CDR3 runs to 10 residues. Looked up from germline, CDR1 is SQVTM and CDR2 is ANQGSEA. The V gene lost 3 bases and the J gene lost 7 bases, with 6 bases spanning the gap. CDR3 in amino acids: CSVDGVEAFF. The DNA of the CDR3 is TGCAGCGTTGACGGAGTTGAAGCTTTCTTT.

A word on this clone: A read error may account for a junction end that differs from germline. CDR3 region: CASIGRTRPVF. The CDR3 DNA follows: TGTGCCAGCATAGGGAGGACCCGCCCCGTCTTC. This sequence joins TRBV2 and TRBJ2-1, with D tentatively TRBD2 (6 bases). The V gene's germline CDR1 is SNHLY and CDR2 FYNNEI. This CDR3 is built from 11 residues.

The chain joins TRBV30 to TRBJ1-1; D is possibly TRBD1 (5 bases). Trimming took 0 bases from V and 13 from J, leaving 15 bases between them. This CDR3 has 12 amino acids. Germline values: CDR1 GTSNPN, CDR2 SVGIG (reference sequence). The CDR3 loop reads CAWSVGGAQIFF. The CDR3 nucleotides read TGTGCCTGGAGTGTAGGAGGGGCCCAGATTTTCTTT.

With regard to this clone: Other DNA sequences in this sample translate to the same CDR3. The genes are TRBV4-3 and TRBJ2-7; D is ambiguous. Trimming left V 1 base short and J 3 bases short, with 7 bases between. The germline gives CDR1 LGHNA, CDR2 YSLEER. CDR3 size: 13 residues. CDR3 sequence reads: CASSQGLNYEQYF. In DNA, the CDR3 is TGCGCCAGCAGCCAAGGGCTGAACTACGAGCAGTACTTC.